This entry features one TCR beta chain sequence. This entry is derived from a study of CD8 T cells in Susac syndrome. Germline V gene lookup returns CDR1 LGHDT and CDR2 YNNKEL (reference sequence). Trimming removed 1 base at V and 5 bases at J, with 8 bases between. The CDR3 spans 13 residues. The authors reverse transcribed roughly 0.5 to 1 ug RNA with random hexamers. TCRdb passed the immunoSEQ multiplex PCR reads through MiXCR, listing each CDR3 protein once. The sample gives just under 150,000 distinct CDR3 sequences, approximately 93% of which show up once; 0.084% is in the top ten. The sequence was collected from a human donor in good health. This chain connects TRBV3-1 to TRBJ1-1; D remains ambiguous. The source material was CD4+ T cells from PBMCs. CDR3 bases: TGTGCCAGCAGCCAAGTCTTGAGGACTGAAGCTTTCTTT. Translation: CASSQVLRTEAFF.